This TCR beta chain was sequenced in a study of cytomegalovirus exposure and HLA in healthy donors. General study results and limits: Reports showed the classifier diagnosing cytomegalovirus status with high specificity and sensitivity.

As for this clone: The antigen is not known.

Here immunoSEQ multiplex PCR was the method, and the copy in TCRdb shows in-frame clones only, minus some. The sample carries 110,000 or so clones, under 90% recorded once. Material for sequencing was PBMCs. This clonotype was obtained from a woman in her 30s in good health and CMV-seronegative.

CDR3 sequence: CASSMAGGKGYTF. DNA of the CDR3: TGTGCCAGTAGTATGGCAGGGGGTAAAGGCTACACCTTC. The chain has TRBV19 and TRBJ1-2, with TRBD1 matching over 7 bases. Trimming cost V 3 bases and J 8 bases; bases outside gene matches: 6. Per germline, CDR1 LNHDA and CDR2 SQIVND (reference sequence). This CDR3 has 13 residues.